This record concerns one T cell receptor (beta chain) sequence. Germline CDR1 reads MNHNY; CDR2 reads SVGAGI (reference sequence). The V and J ends lost 6 bases and 5 bases, in that order; junction bases with no gene match: 12. The CDR3 contains 16 residues. Original processing methods: Estimated nucleated cell counts came from reference gene primer amplification. Produced via immunoSEQ multiplex PCR; TCRdb's table is partial and in-frame only. That table furnishes V, J and clone size, whereas the DNA furnished D and trimming. Among approximately 150,000 clones listed, 80% to 90% were seen once. Enrolled during active infection, Seattle patients were then followed longitudinally. This entry is derived from a study of blood T cell repertoires in COVID-19. Study-wide context: From the United States, Italy and Spain came samples of acute and convalescent COVID-19. Nucleic acid was either cDNA or gDNA, and it came from T cells, B-cell-depleted T cells, or PBMCs.

The sequenced sample consisted of peripheral blood. The chain employs TRBV6-6 and TRBJ1-2; 10 positions match TRBD1. The receptor's source is a man aged 18 to 30 with COVID-19, enrolled during active disease. The CDR3 region has the DNA TGTGCCAGCAGACGCCCCGGGACAGGGGAGGGGTATGGCTACACCTTC. Translating gives CASRRPGTGEGYGYTF.